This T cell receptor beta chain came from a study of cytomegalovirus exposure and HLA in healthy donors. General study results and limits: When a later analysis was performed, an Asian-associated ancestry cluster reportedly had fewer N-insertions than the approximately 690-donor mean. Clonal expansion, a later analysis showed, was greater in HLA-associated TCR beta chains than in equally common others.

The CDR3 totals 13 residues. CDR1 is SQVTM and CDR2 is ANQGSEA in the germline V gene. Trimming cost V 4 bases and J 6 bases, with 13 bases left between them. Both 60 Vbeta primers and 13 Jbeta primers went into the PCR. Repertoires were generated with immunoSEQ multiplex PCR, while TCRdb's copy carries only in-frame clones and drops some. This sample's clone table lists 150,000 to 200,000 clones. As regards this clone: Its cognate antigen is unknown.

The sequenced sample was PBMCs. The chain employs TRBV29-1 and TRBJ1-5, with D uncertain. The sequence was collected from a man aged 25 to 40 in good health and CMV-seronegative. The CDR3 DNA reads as TGCAGCGTTGCAATGGAGCGGACTCAGCCCCAGCATTTT. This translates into CSVAMERTQPQHF.